These 5 T cell receptor beta chains originate from one sample sequenced in a study of post-analysis software for immune sequencing data. No antigens are known for them. Whole-study results and caveats: Patients had higher frequencies than controls of five TRBV segments, including TRBV5-6, TRBV5-1 and TRBV20-1.

Prepared TCR beta cDNA libraries contained unique molecular identifiers. MiXCR was run by TCRdb on the PCR reads, yielding one entry per CDR3 protein. The sample holds roughly 670,000 distinct CDR3 sequences, around 64% seen once. Sample: blood. All receptors derive from a girl aged 2 to 10 with multiple sclerosis.

This clonotype was observed a single time. This chain links TRBV7-9 with TRBJ2-3, with D perhaps TRBD1 or TRBD2 (5 bases each). This CDR3 has 14 residues. From germline, CDR1 is SEHNR and CDR2 FQNEAQ (reference sequence). The germline V and J ends were trimmed by 4 bases and 4 bases, with 12 bases remaining between them. The CDR3 nucleotides read TGTGCCAGCAGCTCCGGGACGTATGCAGATACGCAGTATTTT. As protein: CASSSGTYADTQYF.

The chain employs TRBV19 and TRBJ1-1; TRBD1 matches 8 bases. The CDR3 is 13 amino acids. V gave up 6 bases and J gave up 6 bases; unmatched junction bases: 6. Germline V gene data show CDR1 as LNHDA and CDR2 as SQIVND (reference sequence). The CDR3 region has the DNA TGTGCCAGTAGAACGGACAGGGTCGCTGAAGCTTTCTTT. This gives the protein CASRTDRVAEAFF.

The chain employs TRBV20-1 and TRBJ2-7; 12 bases line up with TRBD2. The CDR3 runs 18 residues. Unmatched junction bases numbered 12, after V lost 3 bases and J lost 0 bases. Germline assignment: CDR1 DFQATT and CDR2 SNEGSKA (reference sequence). CDR3 residues: CSASLGTSGPESSYEQYF. The CDR3 bases are TGCAGTGCTAGCTTGGGGACTAGCGGGCCCGAAAGCTCCTACGAGCAGTACTTC.

CDR3 in amino acids: CSARAGSGTWESEQYF. CDR3 in DNA: TGCAGTGCTAGAGCGGGTAGCGGGACTTGGGAGAGCGAGCAGTACTTC. The V gene is TRBV20-1, the J gene TRBJ2-5, with 8 bases fitting TRBD2. The end of the DNA fits TRBJ2-7 better, so the J call may be wrong. CDR1 and CDR2 (germline): DFQATT, SNEGSKA (reference sequence). The CDR3 has 16 amino acids.

The V call is TRBV29-1, the J call TRBJ1-5; 7 bases are a match to TRBD1. Germline CDR1 reads SQVTM; CDR2 reads ANQGSEA. The CDR3 sequence is 13 residues long. V gave up 6 bases and J gave up 3 bases; unmatched junction bases: 5. As DNA, the CDR3 is TGCAGCGTGCAGGGGGATATCAATCAGCCCCAGCATTTT. Protein product: CSVQGDINQPQHF.